The clone carrying this T cell receptor (beta chain) was recorded at least ten times. Its antigen is still unknown. In the library, individual cDNA molecules carried attached unique molecular identifiers. TCRdb redid the calling of the 5' RACE reads with MiXCR, one entry per CDR3 protein. This table holds under 70,000 distinct CDR3 sequences, about 5.6% found once. The data stem from a study of early T cells in non-severe SARS-CoV-2 infection. Findings and limits, study-wide: There was a bias toward anti-spike CD8 responses in VDJdb matching, which missed private and CD4 specificities.

The receptor was derived from an adult who was a healthcare worker with PCR-confirmed SARS-CoV-2 infection or an uninfected control (not recorded which). The specimen sequenced was whole blood.

CDR3 region: CASSRRNENYGYTF. CDR3 nucleotide sequence: TGTGCCAGCAGCCGCAGGAATGAGAACTATGGCTACACCTTC. This sequence joins TRBV27 and TRBJ1-2; no reliable D call. The CDR3 is made up of 14 amino acids. V was cut by 6 bases and J by 2 bases, with 13 bases left in between. Germline loops: CDR1 MNHEY, CDR2 SMNVEV (reference sequence).